The rows below give T cell receptor beta chains drawn from one sample of a study of blood T cells in healthy people across ages. Using its own MiXCR run on the 5' RACE reads, TCRdb lists one record per CDR3 protein. The sample shows around 2 million distinct CDR3 sequences, approximately 39% of them seen only once. Sequenced sample: blood. These receptors were collected from a human donor in good health. The conserved cysteine and the conserved F or W are not part of the CDR3 here. A D gene is named only where the DNA matches it firmly.

J: TRBJ2-5; D: NA; V: TRBV7-8; CDR3: ASRSDNYQETQY
J: TRBJ2-1; D: NA; V: TRBV20-1; CDR3: SATRPGNNEQF
J: TRBJ2-3; D: TRBD2; V: TRBV6-5; CDR3: ATRTSGATDTQY
J: TRBJ1-2; D: NA; V: TRBV29-1; CDR3: SVEFMGETCYGYT
J: TRBJ1-3; D: NA; V: TRBV4-3; CDR3: ASSQLTGVSGNTIY
J: TRBJ2-3; D: NA; V: TRBV7-6; CDR3: ASSLVGDPLVADTQY
J: TRBJ2-7; D: NA; V: TRBV7-8; CDR3: ASSSLQGYEQY
J: TRBJ2-1; D: TRBD1; V: TRBV6-2/TRBV6-3; CDR3: ASSAPDRDAEQF
J: TRBJ2-7; D: NA; V: TRBV12-3/TRBV12-4; CDR3: ASSFQTDRSYEQY
J: TRBJ2-1; D: TRBD2; V: TRBV6-5; CDR3: ASSPGLAGDGGEQF
J: TRBJ2-7; D: TRBD1; V: TRBV20-1; CDR3: SARDPGGSSGGYEQY
J: TRBJ1-2; D: TRBD1; V: TRBV12-3/TRBV12-4; CDR3: ASRRGQGPNYGYT
J: TRBJ2-1; D: TRBD1; V: TRBV6-5; CDR3: ATTPGGEGWETQF
J: TRBJ1-3; D: NA; V: TRBV20-1; CDR3: SAQKRTDRENTIY
J: TRBJ1-4; D: NA; V: TRBV7-9; CDR3: ASSGKGGIATNEKLF
J: TRBJ2-3; D: TRBD2; V: TRBV6-6; CDR3: ASSYERGGTDTQY
J: TRBJ2-7; D: TRBD1; V: TRBV15; CDR3: ATSTSLGQGTLPSYEQY
J: TRBJ2-1; D: NA; V: TRBV7-2; CDR3: ASSQTRGRYEQF
J: TRBJ1-1; D: TRBD1; V: TRBV9; CDR3: ASSVQGVTEAF
J: TRBJ2-5; D: TRBD2; V: TRBV15; CDR3: ATSNIAGETQY
J: TRBJ2-6; D: NA; V: TRBV28; CDR3: ASSSKAGANVLT
J: TRBJ2-6; D: TRBD1; V: TRBV5-1; CDR3: ASRGSSGANVLT
J: TRBJ1-6; D: NA; V: TRBV9; CDR3: ASSVEVGNSPLH
J: TRBJ2-1; D: NA; V: TRBV15; CDR3: ATSRTLALDNEQF
J: TRBJ1-2; D: NA; V: TRBV20-1; CDR3: SASRQGRNGYT